Below, 4 T cell receptor beta chains from the same sample are listed, as sequenced in a study of graft-versus-host responses after intestinal transplantation. The table came from immunoSEQ multiplex PCR; TCRdb's copy has only in-frame clones and leaves some out. This sample has about 25,000 clones, with about 39% found just once. The sample was alloreactive CD4+ T cells from a mixed lymphocyte reaction culture, taken before intestinal transplant. This sample's subset: CFSE-low proliferating T cells sorted from roughly six-day pre-transplant mixed lymphocyte reaction (GvH or HvG direction). The receptor source for this set is a human patient who received an intestinal transplant.

This chain uses TRBV6-5 with TRBJ2-1, with 11 bases that match TRBD1. The ends lost 6 bases at V and 14 bases at J; junction bases unmatched: 3. The CDR3 length is 11 residues. The germline CDR1 and CDR2 sequences are MNHEY and SVGAGI. The CDR3 loop reads CASSQGQGEFF. The CDR3 coding sequence is TGTGCCAGCAGCCAGGGACAGGGGGAGTTCTTC.

The gene calls are TRBV28 and TRBJ1-2; D uncertain. Germline V gives CDR1 MDHEN, CDR2 SYDVKM. Trimming stripped 1 base from V and 4 bases from J, with 13 bases between. The CDR3 loop spans 15 amino acids. The CDR3 DNA is TGTGCCAGCAGTTTATTTGTGGGCCAGGTCTATGGCTACACCTTC. Amino acids: CASSLFVGQVYGYTF.

There are a few counts of this clone. The rearrangement links TRBV7-9 to TRBJ1-2; no definite D call. Germline CDR1 is SEHNR and CDR2 is FQNEAQ (reference sequence). This CDR3 region has 15 residues. V was pared by 3 bases and J by 3 bases, with 14 bases between. This chain's CDR3 is CASSFLSVRHYGYTF. For the CDR3, the DNA is TGTGCCAGCAGCTTTCTCTCGGTGAGGCACTATGGCTACACCTTC. The whole variable domain, remainder taken from reference TRBV7-9 and TRBJ1-2, is DTGVSQNPRHKITKRGQNVTFRCDPISEHNRLYWYRQTLGQGPEFLTYFQNEAQLEKSRLLSDRFSAERPKGSFSTLEIQRTEQGDSAMYLCASSFLSVRHYGYTFGSGTRLTVV.

This clone was observed a few times. The genes are TRBV6-8 and TRBJ1-4; TRBD1 might be the D (6 bases). The V gene's germline CDR1 is MNHGY and CDR2 SAAAGT. Trimming cost V 4 bases and J 6 bases, with 9 bases left between them. This CDR3 is built from 13 residues. DNA of the CDR3: TGTGCCAGCAGTTTAAGGGGGTATGAAAAACTGTTTTTT. It codes for CASSLRGYEKLFF.